This TCR beta chain emerged from a study of blood T cells in healthy people across ages. PCR was performed a second time for roughly 7 to 11 cycles using a sample-barcoded 5' primer and a J-beta primer mix. One entry per CDR3 protein, called by TCRdb with MiXCR from the 5' RACE reads. The sample yields more than 1,400,000 distinct CDR3 sequences, 40% to 50% seen once. The CDR3 consists of 16 residues. Trimming pared 0 bases from V and 5 bases from J, leaving 16 bases between. The germline V gene encodes CDR1 MGHRA and CDR2 YSYEKL. This sequence was found in a woman younger than 35 in good health. Sequences were obtained from blood. V usage is TRBV4-1 and J usage is TRBJ1-1, with D possibly matching TRBD1 (5 bases). The CDR3 region is CASSQDSLGTSTEAFF. The CDR3 bases are TGCGCCAGCAGCCAAGATTCGTTGGGGACGTCGACTGAAGCTTTCTTT.